This T cell receptor beta chain was captured in a study of PD-L1 blockade in urothelial cancer. The wider study: Administration of atezolizumab to patients began in the mid-2010s, at 1,200 mg intravenously every 3 weeks.

Some clones are missing from TCRdb's copy, which holds only in-frame ones; the method was immunoSEQ multiplex PCR. The table lists roughly 51,000 clones, 79% of them singletons. Time point specified: pretreatment peripheral blood. The sequenced sample was PBMCs, obtained around atezolizumab (anti-PD-L1) treatment. This TCR derives from a man in his sixties or seventies with urothelial cancer.

The CDR3 here is CASRVGPGGNYGYTF. Here the CDR3 DNA reads TGCGCCAGCAGAGTGGGGCCAGGGGGCAACTATGGCTACACCTTC. This rearrangement joins TRBV5-1 to TRBJ1-2; 8 bases line up with TRBD1. CDR1 is SGHRS and CDR2 is YFSETQ in the germline V gene. With V trimmed by 5 bases and J by 2 bases, 8 bases remained unmatched. The CDR3 totals 15 residues.